This T cell receptor (beta chain) came from a study of cytomegalovirus exposure and HLA in healthy donors (dated by TCRdb to the late 2010s). At the level of the whole study: An earlier analysis of several hundred of the donors reported 276 Gb of sequence data and 95 million to 140 million unique TCR beta sequences obtained from about 200 million T cells. To predict cytomegalovirus infection status, the study brought together high-throughput TCR immunosequencing, statistical association of individual TCRs with disease status, and machine learning. To study patterns of TCR occurrence, a later analysis re-analyzed previously published TCR beta repertoires from 700 or so donors and added high-resolution HLA genotyping. Rather than drawing on any new phenotypic data, the later analysis identified candidate immune exposures from TCR beta sequences and the way those sequences occurred across donors. Genome-wide SNP genotypes for about 65% of the roughly 700 donors were used in a later genetic analysis, which treated that subset as a discovery cohort. The study used immunosequencing to profile the T cell repertoires of 666 subjects and linked those repertoires to cytomegalovirus serostatus. Among around 400 genotyped donors of the cohort, an average of approximately 240,000 unique TCR beta nucleotide sequences were sequenced per donor, roughly 20% of them non-productive. Because of strong linkage in the cohort, roughly five DR-DQ haplotypes were treated as single units for association and clustering. The aim of the study was to test whether cataloging public T cell receptors could identify signatures of past pathogen exposure. Typing coverage varied by locus: roughly 629-640 donors for A, B, C, DRB1 and DQB1; approximately 500 for DQA1; nearly 610 for DPA1; roughly 470 for DPB1. About 300 gigabases of sequencing data and 80 million or so unique TCR sequences were included in an early release covering about 700 HLA-typed donors. To decide whether each TCR beta V gene segment behaved as functional or pseudogenic, an earlier analysis of nearly 600 of the donors relied on high-throughput TCR beta sequencing. Both class I and class II loci were covered by HLA typing, at four-digit resolution. The genetic ancestry cluster associated with self-reported Caucasian donors included roughly 84% of the roughly 390 genotyped donors. Donor age, sex, ethnicity and CMV serostatus were collected together with the repertoire data. All discovery cohort repertoires had been generated using a single sequencing platform. Along with the roughly 700-subject first cohort, a separate validation cohort of 120 different subjects was used.

In total, 600 or so healthy bone marrow donors made up the cohort. Cohort members were all nominally healthy when sampled, although unrecorded immune exposures were likely present. The donor was CMV seropositive and belonged to the group of more than 250 seropositive cohort members. Each donor provided a peripheral blood sample, and peripheral blood mononuclear cells were used for TCR beta sequencing. Genomic DNA was extracted from the blood cell samples with the Qiagen DNeasy Blood Extraction Kit. The protocol used for the library was the immunoSEQ multiplex PCR assay. A mixture of 60 forward primers for TCR Vbeta segments and 13 reverse primers for TCR Jbeta segments was used in the multiplex PCR. The CDR3 region of rearranged TCR beta genes was amplified from genomic DNA with a multiplex PCR assay. The Illumina HiSeq System was used to sequence the amplified TCR beta libraries as 87-base-pair reads. On the study's bioinformatics: A later analysis counted about 80 million unique TCR beta chains across the roughly 700 repertoires, and around 9.9 million of these chains were shared by at least two donors. To remove PCR and sequencing errors, raw reads were error-corrected and collapsed into unique sequences using a nearest-neighbor algorithm that merged closely related sequences. V, D and J gene segments were assigned by aligning CDR3 sequences to IMGT reference sequences. Each retained sequence needed at least a six-nucleotide match to both a V gene segment and a J gene segment. A rearrangement counted as productive if the CDR3 had no stop codons and remained in frame with V and J, and every other rearrangement counted as non-productive. CDR3 was defined by IMGT convention, running from the second conserved V-encoded cysteine to the conserved J-encoded phenylalanine. The earlier analysis of 587 of the donors excluded sequences that lacked an unambiguous match to a single V gene segment. An earlier analysis of several hundred of the donors classified V segments as functional when productive rearrangements were above 56.7% and as segregating when the standard deviation between donors was above 5%. A statistical classification framework was built for diagnosing cytomegalovirus status from the catalog of TCR beta chain sequences. A later analysis assigned V and J genes by comparing TCR nucleotide sequences with IMGT/GENE-DB human TR gene sequences. A later analysis assigned CDR3 sequences and most-parsimonious VDJ recombination scenarios with the TCRdist pipeline. A later analysis defined each TCR beta chain by its CDR3 amino acid sequence plus V-gene family, and excluded reads lacking a unique V-gene family. As a way to deal with suspected cross-contamination and a sequencing artifact, a later analysis dropped 640 or so nucleotide sequences that were highly shared and had low generation probability. For each public chain, a later analysis derived a clonal expansion index from normalized ranks of inferred template counts within each repertoire. In a later analysis, generation probabilities were computed using a VDJ recombination model fitted to out-of-frame rearrangements, and the results were checked against IGoR. In a later analysis, TCR-TCR, TCR-HLA and TCR-CMV co-occurrence was scored with hypergeometric tests, and a repertoire-size bias correction was applied to TCR pairs. To estimate false discovery rates, a later analysis permuted the HLA or CMV assignments 20 times. A later analysis grouped co-occurring TCRs with DBSCAN, adding TCRdist sequence similarity when clustering within HLA-allele-positive subsets. Repertoires with fewer than 30,000 or more than 120,000 public chains were left out of co-occurrence clustering, as were several repertoires with anomalous nucleotide sharing. The clones in this table, taken by TCRdb from immuneACCESS, are in-frame only. Not every clone is retained; where verified, under half of the shortfall comes from an unresolved V gene, and the cause of the rest is unknown. V and J calls and clone size are as listed in that table; D and trimming were resolved from the DNA. This sample gives approximately 190,000 clones in total; around three quarters of them show up just once. Together, the top ten hold 13% to 15% of the sample.

From a lookup of the germline V gene, CDR1 and CDR2 are MGHRA and YSYEKL. At the junction V is shortened by 4 bases and J by 2 bases; bases outside the gene matches: 12. Its CDR3 holds 17 amino acids, cysteine through phenylalanine. The kept DNA is CDR3 alone, 51 bases in frame from the first base. Results the study describes overall, beyond this receptor: The study listed 150 to 200 TCR beta chains as associated with cytomegalovirus. Linkage disequilibrium might explain the correlated functional status among segregating V segments, but an unknown experimental factor could not be excluded. It was suggested by the authors that the approach could potentially be generalized to other disease states and immunological phenotypes. A cluster of highly shared sequence variants was judged likely to be a technical artifact of the sequencing pipeline. Specific HLA alleles were associated with over 15,000 TCR beta sequences at a false discovery rate of 0.05 in a later analysis. While some public TCRs were present in many individuals, most TCR sequences turned up only very rarely across donors. In a later analysis, most CMV-associated TCR beta chains were found to appear HLA-restricted, with HLA associations seemingly driven largely by CMV exposure. Three of the identified cytomegalovirus-associated TCR beta chains were confirmed in vitro to be specific for cytomegalovirus antigens. A further reported finding was that TCR beta sequences accurately predicted the HLA-A and HLA-B alleles for most subjects in the first cohort. A later analysis reported that several top co-occurrence clusters appeared linked to parvovirus B19, influenza, CMV and Epstein-Barr virus. Presence/absence analyses assumed roughly uniform sequencing depth across donors, an assumption that may not hold. In a later genetic analysis, a missense DCLRE1C variant was associated with V-gene and J-gene trimming of TCR beta chains, and the association was replicated in an independent cohort. The 87-base-pair reads could not distinguish some IMGT-functional V segments, including TRBV6-2 and TRBV6-3, so those segments were excluded. Because HLA typing was unavailable for some donors at each locus, only the typed subset was used in association tests. Seventeen rarely observed V segments, including chromosome 9 orphons, were excluded from the earlier analysis of approximately 500 of the donors because counts were too low. In a later analysis, HLA-associated TCR beta chains were found to be more clonally expanded and to have lower generation probabilities than equally common non-associated chains. CMV serostatus was the only immune exposure information available for the cohort. Cytomegalovirus status was reported to be diagnosed by the classifier with high specificity and sensitivity in both the original and validation cohorts. According to a later analysis, TCR association rates differed among HLA loci, with DRB1 alleles showing the most associated TCRs and HLA-C alleles showing the fewest. Broadly in line with IMGT annotations, most TCR beta V segments showed up in productive rearrangements about 90% or about 30% of the time in an earlier analysis of a few hundred of the donors. Assigning TCR associations to individual alleles was difficult when HLA alleles, especially DR and DQ, strongly co-occurred. Only TCR beta chains were sequenced in this cohort, and the absence of alpha or paired-chain data limited detectable features. In a later genetic analysis, fewer N-insertions in productive TCRs were reported among donors in an Asian-associated ancestry cluster than the roughly 700-donor mean.

Of note for this clone: Its antigen is currently not known. No base-level quality is on record; no much larger clone is a single base apart.

This TCR came from a woman aged 25 to 39 in good health and CMV-seropositive. The V gene is TRBV4-1 and the J gene is TRBJ2-5, with 8 junctional bases fitting TRBD2. Sample: PBMCs. In nucleotides, the sequence is TGCGCCAGCAGCCGAGCCGGGCGGGGGGAAATACAAGAGACCCAGTACTTC. Translated, this is CASSRAGRGEIQETQYF.